The T cell receptor (beta chain) under discussion was sequenced for a study of Ad26.COV2.S vaccination and SARS-CoV-2 variants. Study background: Once or twice, 56 days apart, Ad26.COV2.S was delivered intramuscularly.

The repertoire was sequenced with immunoSEQ multiplex PCR; TCRdb's copy has only in-frame clones and lacks some. There are 400,000 to 500,000 clones in the sample; approximately 88% occur only once, and about 3.6% lies in the top ten. The treatment was: approximately 18 received Ad26.COV2.S at low or high dose, single or two shots; about 5 received placebo; per-sample allocation not given. Specimens were obtained on day 63 following the first vaccine or placebo injection. An Ad26 vector expressing Wuhan-strain SARS-CoV-2 spike served as the vaccine. As to this clone: Its antigen is unknown.

Germline CDR1 MDHEN, CDR2 SYDVKM. V was shortened by 2 bases and J by 0 bases, with 2 bases between the two germline ends. The CDR3 loop spans 14 amino acids. Overall study results and limits: People who got the vaccine or the placebo had similar non-spike TCR breadth. Placebo recipients showed lower spike-specific TCR breadth than vaccinees.

The chain has TRBV28 and TRBJ1-6; D is ambiguous. This sequence originates from a person between 18 and 59 years old who received the Ad26.COV2.S COVID-19 vaccine or a placebo. The sequencing used peripheral blood, collected in a trial of Ad26.COV2.S vaccine versus placebo. The CDR3 spells CASSLNSYNSPLHF. CDR3 bases: TGTGCCAGCAGTTTAAACTCCTATAATTCACCCCTCCACTTT.